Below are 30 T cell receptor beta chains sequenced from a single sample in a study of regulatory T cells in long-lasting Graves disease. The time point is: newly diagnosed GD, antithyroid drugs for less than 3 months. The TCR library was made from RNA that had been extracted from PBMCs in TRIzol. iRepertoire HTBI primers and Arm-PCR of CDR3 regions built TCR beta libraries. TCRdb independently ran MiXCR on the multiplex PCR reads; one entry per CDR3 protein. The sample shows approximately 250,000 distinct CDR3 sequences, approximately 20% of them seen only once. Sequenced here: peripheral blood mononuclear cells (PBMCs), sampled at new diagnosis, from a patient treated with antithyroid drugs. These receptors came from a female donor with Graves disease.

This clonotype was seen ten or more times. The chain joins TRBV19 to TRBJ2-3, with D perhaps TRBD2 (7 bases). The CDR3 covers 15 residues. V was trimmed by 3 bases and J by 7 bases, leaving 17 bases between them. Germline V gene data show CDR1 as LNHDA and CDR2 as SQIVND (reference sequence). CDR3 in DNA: TGTGCCAGTAGTATGATAGCCAGCGGGACAAATACGCAGTATTTT. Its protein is CASSMIASGTNTQYF.

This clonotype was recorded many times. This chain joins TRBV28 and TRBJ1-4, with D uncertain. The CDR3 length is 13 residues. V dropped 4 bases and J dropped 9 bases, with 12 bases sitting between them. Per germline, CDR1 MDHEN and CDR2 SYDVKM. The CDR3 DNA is TGTGCCAGCAGTTCTACAGTGACCAAAAAACTGTTTTTT. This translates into CASSSTVTKKLFF.

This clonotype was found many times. As DNA, the CDR3 is TGTGCCAGCAGCACCTCCCACAGTTTCACCGGGCTCATGAACACTGAAGCTTTCTTT. This codes for CASSTSHSFTGLMNTEAFF. The rearrangement uses TRBV6-2 or TRBV6-3 and TRBJ1-1; D is unclear. CDR3 length: 19 residues. Germline CDR1 is MNHEY and CDR2 is SVGEGT. Trimming took 6 bases from V and 0 from J, leaving 26 bases between them.

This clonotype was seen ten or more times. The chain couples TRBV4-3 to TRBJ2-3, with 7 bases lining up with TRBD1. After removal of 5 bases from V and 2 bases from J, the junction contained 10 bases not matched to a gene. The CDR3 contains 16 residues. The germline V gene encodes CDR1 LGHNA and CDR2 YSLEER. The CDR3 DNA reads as TGCGCCAGCAGCTCGAATTGGGGACAGTTCACAGATACGCAGTATTTT. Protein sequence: CASSSNWGQFTDTQYF.

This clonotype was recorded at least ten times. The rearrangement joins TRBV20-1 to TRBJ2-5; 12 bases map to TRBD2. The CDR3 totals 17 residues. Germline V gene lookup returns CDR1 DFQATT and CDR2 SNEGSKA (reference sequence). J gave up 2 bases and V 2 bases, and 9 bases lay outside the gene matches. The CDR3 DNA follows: TGCAGTGCTAGAAAAGGGCTAGCGGGAGGGCAGCAAGAGACCCAGTACTTC. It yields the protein CSARKGLAGGQQETQYF.

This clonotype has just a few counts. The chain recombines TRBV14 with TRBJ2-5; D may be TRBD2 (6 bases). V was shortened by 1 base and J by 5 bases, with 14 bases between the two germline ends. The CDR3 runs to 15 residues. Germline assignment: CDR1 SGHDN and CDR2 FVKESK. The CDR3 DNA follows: TGTGCCAGCAGCCAAGTATTAGGAGGGGTGGAGACCCAGTACTTC. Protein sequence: CASSQVLGGVETQYF.

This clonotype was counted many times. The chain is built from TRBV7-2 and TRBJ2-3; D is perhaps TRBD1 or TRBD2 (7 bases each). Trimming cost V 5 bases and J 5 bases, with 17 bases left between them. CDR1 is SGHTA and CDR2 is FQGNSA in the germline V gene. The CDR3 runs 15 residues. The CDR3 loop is CASSLRGRAQDTQYF. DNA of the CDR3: TGTGCCAGCAGCCTCAGGGGGAGGGCCCAAGATACGCAGTATTTT.

The CDR3 DNA follows: TGTGCCAGCAGTGAAGCGACGGTTTACTCTGGGGCCAACGTCCTGACTTTC. Encoded protein: CASSEATVYSGANVLTF. The chain employs TRBV6-2 or TRBV6-3 and TRBJ2-6; D is uncertain. The germline CDR1 and CDR2 sequences are MNHEY and SVGEGT. The CDR3 has 17 residues. Trimming removed 5 bases at V and 0 bases at J, with 14 bases between.

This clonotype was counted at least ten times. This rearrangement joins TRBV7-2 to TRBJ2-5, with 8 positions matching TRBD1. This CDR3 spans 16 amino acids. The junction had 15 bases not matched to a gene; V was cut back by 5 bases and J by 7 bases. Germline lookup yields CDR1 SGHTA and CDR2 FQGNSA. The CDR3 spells CASSQNPGQARVTQYF. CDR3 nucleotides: TGTGCCAGCAGCCAAAACCCGGGACAGGCAAGAGTGACCCAGTACTTC.

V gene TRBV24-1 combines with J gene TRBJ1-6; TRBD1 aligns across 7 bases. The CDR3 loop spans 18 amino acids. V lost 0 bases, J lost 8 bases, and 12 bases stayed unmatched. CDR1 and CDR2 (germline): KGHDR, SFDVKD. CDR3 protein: CATSDLPRDRDRHSPLHF. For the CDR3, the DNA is TGTGCCACCAGTGATTTGCCGAGAGACCGGGACAGACATTCACCCCTCCACTTT.

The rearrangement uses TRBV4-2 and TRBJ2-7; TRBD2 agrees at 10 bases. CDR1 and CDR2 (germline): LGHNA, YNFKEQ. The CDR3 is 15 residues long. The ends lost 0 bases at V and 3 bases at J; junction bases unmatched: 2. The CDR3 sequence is CASSQDPSGGYEQYF. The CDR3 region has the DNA TGTGCCAGCAGCCAAGACCCTAGCGGGGGCTACGAGCAGTACTTC.

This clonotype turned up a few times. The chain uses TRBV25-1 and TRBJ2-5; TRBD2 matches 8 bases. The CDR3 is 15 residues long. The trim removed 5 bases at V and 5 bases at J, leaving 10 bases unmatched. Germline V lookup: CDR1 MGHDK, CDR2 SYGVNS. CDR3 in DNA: TGTGCCAGCAGTCCGGGGGGGGGGTTAGGGGAGACCCAGTACTTC. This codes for CASSPGGGLGETQYF.

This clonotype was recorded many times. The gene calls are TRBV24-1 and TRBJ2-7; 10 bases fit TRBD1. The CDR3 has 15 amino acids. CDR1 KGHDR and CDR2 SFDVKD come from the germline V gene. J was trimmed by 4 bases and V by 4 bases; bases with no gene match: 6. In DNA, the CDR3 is TGTGCCACCAGTGACCAGGACAGGGGGACGTACGAGCAGTACTTC. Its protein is CATSDQDRGTYEQYF.

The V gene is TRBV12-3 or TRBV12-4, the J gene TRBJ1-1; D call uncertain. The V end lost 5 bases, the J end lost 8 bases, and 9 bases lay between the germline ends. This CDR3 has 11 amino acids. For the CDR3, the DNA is TGTGCCAGCAGTCCGGGATTCGAAGCTTTCTTT. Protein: CASSPGFEAFF.

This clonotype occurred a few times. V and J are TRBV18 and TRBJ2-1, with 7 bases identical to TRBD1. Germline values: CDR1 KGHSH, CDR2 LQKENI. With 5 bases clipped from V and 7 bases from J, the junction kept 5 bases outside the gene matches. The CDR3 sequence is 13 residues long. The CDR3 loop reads CASSTGQPNEQFF. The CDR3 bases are TGTGCCAGCTCAACGGGACAGCCGAATGAGCAGTTCTTC.

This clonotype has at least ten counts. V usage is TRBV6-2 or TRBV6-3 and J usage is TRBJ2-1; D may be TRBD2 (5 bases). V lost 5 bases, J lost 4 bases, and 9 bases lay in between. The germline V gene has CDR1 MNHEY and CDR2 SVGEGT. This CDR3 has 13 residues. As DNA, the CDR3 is TGTGCCAGCAGTCTCGGGGAGTACAATGAGCAGTTCTTC. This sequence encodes CASSLGEYNEQFF.

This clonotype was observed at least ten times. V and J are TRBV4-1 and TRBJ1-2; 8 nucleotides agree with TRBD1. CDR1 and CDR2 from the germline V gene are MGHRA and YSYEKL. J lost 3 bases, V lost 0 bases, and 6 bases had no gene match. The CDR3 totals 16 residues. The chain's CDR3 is CASSQEMQGAHYGYTF. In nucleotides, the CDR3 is TGCGCCAGCAGCCAAGAGATGCAGGGGGCGCACTATGGCTACACCTTC.

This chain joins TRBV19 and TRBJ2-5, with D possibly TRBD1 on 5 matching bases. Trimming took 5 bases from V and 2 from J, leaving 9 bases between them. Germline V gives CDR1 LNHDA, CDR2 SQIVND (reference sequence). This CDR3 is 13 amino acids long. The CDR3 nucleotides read TGTGCCAGTAGTGGGGCTACTCAAGAGACCCAGTACTTC. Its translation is CASSGATQETQYF.

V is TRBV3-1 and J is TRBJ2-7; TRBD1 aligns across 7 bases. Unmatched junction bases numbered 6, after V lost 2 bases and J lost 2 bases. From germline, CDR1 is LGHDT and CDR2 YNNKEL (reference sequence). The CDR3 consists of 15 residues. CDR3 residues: CASSQFGQGAYEQYF. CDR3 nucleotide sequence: TGTGCCAGCAGCCAATTTGGGCAGGGGGCCTACGAGCAGTACTTC.

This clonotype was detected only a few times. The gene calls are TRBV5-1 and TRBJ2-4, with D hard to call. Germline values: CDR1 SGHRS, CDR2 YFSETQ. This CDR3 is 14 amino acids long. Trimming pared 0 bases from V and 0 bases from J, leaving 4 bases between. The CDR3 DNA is TGCGCCAGCAGCTTGGGAACAGCCAAAAACATTCAGTACTTC. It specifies CASSLGTAKNIQYF.

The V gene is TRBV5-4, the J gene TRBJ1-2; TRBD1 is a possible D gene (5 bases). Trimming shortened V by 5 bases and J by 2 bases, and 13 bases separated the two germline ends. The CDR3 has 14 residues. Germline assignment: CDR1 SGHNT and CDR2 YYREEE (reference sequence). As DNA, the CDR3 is TGTGCCAGCAGAACCGGGACGGGAAACTATGGCTACACCTTC. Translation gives CASRTGTGNYGYTF.

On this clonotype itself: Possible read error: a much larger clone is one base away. This chain's CDR3 is CASSDRVLSPLHF. DNA of the CDR3: TGTGCCAGCAGTGACAGGGTGTTATCACCCCTCCACTTT. V is TRBV12-3 or TRBV12-4 and J is TRBJ1-6, with 7 bases identical to TRBD1. Trimming removed 5 bases from V and 10 bases from J; junction bases left unmatched: 5. The CDR3 consists of 13 residues.

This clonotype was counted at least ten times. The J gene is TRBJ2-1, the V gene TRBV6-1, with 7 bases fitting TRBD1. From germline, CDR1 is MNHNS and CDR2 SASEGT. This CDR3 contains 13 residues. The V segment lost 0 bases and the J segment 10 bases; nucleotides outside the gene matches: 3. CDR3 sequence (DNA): TGTGCCAGCAGTGAAGCTCGACAGGGAGAGCAGTTCTTC. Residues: CASSEARQGEQFF.

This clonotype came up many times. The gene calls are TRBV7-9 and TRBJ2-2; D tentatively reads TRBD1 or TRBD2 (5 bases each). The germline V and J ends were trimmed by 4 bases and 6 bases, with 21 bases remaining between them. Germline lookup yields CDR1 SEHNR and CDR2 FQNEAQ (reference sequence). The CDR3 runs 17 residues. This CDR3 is CASSSLAGTNDAGELFF. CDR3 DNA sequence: TGTGCCAGCAGCTCCCTTGCCGGGACGAATGATGCCGGGGAGCTGTTTTTT.

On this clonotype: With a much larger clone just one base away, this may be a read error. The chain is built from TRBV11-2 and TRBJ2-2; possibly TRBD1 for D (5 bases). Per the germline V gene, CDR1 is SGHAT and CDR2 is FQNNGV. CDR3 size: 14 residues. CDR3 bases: TGTGCCAACAGCATAGACAGGAACACCGGGGAGCTGTTTTTT. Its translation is CANSIDRNTGELFF.

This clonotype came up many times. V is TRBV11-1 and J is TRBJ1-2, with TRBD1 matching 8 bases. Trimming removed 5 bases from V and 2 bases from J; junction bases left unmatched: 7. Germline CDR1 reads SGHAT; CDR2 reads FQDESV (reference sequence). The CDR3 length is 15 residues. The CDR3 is CASSQLRTGNYGYTF. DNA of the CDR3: TGTGCCAGCAGCCAGCTTCGGACAGGGAACTATGGCTACACCTTC.

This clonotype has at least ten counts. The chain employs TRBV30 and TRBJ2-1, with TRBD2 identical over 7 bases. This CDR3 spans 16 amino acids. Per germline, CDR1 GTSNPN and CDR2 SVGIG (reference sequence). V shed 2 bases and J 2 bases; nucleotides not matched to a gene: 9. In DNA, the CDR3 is TGTGCCTGGAGTCCCGAAGCGGGAAAAGCCTACAATGAGCAGTTCTTC. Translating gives CAWSPEAGKAYNEQFF.

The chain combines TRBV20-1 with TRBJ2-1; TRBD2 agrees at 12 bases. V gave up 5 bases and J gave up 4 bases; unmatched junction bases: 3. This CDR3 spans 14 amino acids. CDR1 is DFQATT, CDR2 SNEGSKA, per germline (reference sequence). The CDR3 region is CSAGGLAGYNEQFF. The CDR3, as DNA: TGCAGTGCTGGAGGACTAGCGGGATACAATGAGCAGTTCTTC.

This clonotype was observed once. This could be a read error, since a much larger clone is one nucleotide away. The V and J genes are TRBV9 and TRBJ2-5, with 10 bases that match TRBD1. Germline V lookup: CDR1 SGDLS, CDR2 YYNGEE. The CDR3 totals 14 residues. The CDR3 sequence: CASSLGQGLEIQYF. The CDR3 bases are TGTGCCAGCAGCTTGGGACAGGGGCTGGAGATCCAGTACTTC.

In DNA, the CDR3 is TGTGCCAGCAGTTACTGGGGGAATGGCGGAACCCAAGAGACCCAGTACTTC. Translation gives CASSYWGNGGTQETQYF. The V gene is TRBV6-9, the J gene TRBJ2-5; D could derive from TRBD1 or TRBD2 (5 bases each). CDR3 length: 17 amino acids. Germline V CDR1 and CDR2: MNHGY, SVAAGI. Trimming removed 3 bases from V and 1 base from J, with 18 bases in between.